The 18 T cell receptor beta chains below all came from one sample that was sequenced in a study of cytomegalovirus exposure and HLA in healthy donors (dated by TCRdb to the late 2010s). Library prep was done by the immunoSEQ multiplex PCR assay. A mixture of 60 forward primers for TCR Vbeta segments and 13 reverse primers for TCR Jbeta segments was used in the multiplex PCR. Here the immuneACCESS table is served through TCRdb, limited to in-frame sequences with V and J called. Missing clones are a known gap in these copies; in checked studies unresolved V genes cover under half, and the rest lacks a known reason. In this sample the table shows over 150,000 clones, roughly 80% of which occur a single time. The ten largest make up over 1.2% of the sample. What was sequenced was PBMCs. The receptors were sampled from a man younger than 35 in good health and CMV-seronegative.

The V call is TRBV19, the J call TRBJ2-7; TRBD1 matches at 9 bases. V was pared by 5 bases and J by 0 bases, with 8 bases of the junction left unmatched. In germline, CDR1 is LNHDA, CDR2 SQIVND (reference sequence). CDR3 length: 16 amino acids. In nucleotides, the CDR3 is TGTGCCAGTAGTGTACAGGGGGCTTATAGCTCCTACGAGCAGTACTTC. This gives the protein CASSVQGAYSSYEQYF.

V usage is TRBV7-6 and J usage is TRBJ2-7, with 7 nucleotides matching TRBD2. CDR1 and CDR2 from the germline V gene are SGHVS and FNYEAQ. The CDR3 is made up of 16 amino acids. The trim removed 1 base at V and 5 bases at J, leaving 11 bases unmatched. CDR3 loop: CASSLGLGGRADEQYF. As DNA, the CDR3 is TGTGCCAGCAGCTTAGGGCTTGGGGGGAGGGCCGACGAGCAGTACTTC.

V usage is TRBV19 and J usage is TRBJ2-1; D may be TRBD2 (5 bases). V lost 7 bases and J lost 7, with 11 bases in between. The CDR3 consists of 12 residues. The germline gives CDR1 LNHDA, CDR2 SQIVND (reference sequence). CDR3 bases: TGTGCCAGTATGAAGCGGATGAATGAGCAGTTCTTC. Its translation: CASMKRMNEQFF.

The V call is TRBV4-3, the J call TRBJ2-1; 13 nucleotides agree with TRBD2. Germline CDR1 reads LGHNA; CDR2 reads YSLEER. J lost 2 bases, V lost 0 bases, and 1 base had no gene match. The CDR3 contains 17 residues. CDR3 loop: CASSQELAGGPYNEQFF. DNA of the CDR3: TGCGCCAGCAGCCAAGAACTAGCGGGAGGGCCCTACAATGAGCAGTTCTTC.

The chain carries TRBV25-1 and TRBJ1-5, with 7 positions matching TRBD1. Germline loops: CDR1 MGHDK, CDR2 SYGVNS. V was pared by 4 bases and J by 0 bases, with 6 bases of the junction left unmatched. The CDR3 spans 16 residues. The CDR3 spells CASSGKGTDSNQPQHF. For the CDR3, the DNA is TGTGCCAGCAGTGGCAAAGGGACAGATAGCAATCAGCCCCAGCATTTT. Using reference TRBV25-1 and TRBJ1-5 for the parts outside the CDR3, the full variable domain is EADIYQTPRYLVIGTGKKITLECSQTMGHDKMYWYQQDPGMELHLIHYSYGVNSTEKGDLSSESTVSRIRTEHFPLTLESARPSHTSQYLCASSGKGTDSNQPQHFGDGTRLSIL.

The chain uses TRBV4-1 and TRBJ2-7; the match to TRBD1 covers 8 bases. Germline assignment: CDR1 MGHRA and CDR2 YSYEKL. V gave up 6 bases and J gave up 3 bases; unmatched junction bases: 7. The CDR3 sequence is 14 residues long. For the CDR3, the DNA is TGCGCCAGCAGTCCCGACAGGGGTGGCTACGAGCAGTACTTC. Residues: CASSPDRGGYEQYF.

CDR3 nucleotide sequence: TGTGCCAGTAGTACCCGACTAGCGGGTTACTACGAGCAGTACTTC. Amino acids: CASSTRLAGYYEQYF. This rearrangement joins TRBV19 to TRBJ2-5; TRBD2 aligns across 10 bases. The end of the DNA aligns better with TRBJ2-7, so the J call may be wrong. Germline V gene sequence: CDR1 LNHDA, CDR2 SQIVND (reference sequence). The CDR3 spans 15 residues.

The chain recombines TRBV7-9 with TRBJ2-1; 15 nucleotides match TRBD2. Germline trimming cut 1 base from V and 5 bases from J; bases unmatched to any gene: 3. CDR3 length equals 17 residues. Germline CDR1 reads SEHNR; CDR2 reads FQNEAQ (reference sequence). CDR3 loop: CASSLGTSGRADNEQFF. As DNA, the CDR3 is TGTGCCAGCAGCTTAGGGACTAGCGGGAGGGCCGACAATGAGCAGTTCTTC.

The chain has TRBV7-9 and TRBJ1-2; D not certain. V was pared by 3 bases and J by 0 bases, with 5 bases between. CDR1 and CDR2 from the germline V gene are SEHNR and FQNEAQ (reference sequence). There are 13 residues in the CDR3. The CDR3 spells CASSFGANYGYTF. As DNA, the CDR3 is TGTGCCAGCAGCTTTGGAGCTAACTATGGCTACACCTTC.

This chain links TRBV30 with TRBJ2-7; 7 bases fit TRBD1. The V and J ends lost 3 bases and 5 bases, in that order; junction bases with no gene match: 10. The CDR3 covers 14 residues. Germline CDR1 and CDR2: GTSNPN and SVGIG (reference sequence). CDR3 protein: CAWSSQGVYDEQYF. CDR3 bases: TGTGCCTGGAGCTCCCAGGGGGTTTACGACGAGCAGTACTTC.

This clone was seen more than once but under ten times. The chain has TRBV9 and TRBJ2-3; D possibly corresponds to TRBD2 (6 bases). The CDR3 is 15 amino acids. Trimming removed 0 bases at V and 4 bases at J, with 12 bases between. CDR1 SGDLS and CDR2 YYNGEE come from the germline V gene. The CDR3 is CASSVAGSVADTQYF. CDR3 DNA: TGTGCCAGCAGCGTAGCCGGGAGTGTCGCAGATACGCAGTATTTT.

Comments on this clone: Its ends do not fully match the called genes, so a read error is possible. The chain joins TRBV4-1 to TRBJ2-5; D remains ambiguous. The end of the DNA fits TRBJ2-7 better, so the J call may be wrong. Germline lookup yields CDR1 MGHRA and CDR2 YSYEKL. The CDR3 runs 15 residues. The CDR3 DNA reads TGCGCCAGCAGCCAAGATTCTTCACCTTCCTTCGAGCAGTACTTC. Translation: CASSQDSSPSFEQYF.

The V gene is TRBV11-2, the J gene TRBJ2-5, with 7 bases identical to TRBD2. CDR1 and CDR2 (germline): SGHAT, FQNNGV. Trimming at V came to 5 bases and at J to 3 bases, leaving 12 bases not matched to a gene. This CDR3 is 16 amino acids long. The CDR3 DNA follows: TGTGCCAGCAGCCCGGGGGGAACCTTGGGGGAAGAGACCCAGTACTTC. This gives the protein CASSPGGTLGEETQYF.

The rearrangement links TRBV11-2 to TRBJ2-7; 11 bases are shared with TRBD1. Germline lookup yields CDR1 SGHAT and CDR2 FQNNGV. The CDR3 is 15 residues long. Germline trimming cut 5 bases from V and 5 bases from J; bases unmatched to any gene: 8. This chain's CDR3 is CASSRSLGQGDEQYF. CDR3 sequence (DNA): TGTGCCAGCAGCCGGTCCTTGGGACAGGGGGACGAGCAGTACTTC.

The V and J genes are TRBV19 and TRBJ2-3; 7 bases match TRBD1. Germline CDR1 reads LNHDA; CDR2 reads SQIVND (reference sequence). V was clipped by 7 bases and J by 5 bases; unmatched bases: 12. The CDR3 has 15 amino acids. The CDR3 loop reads CASKRAGGAGDTQYF. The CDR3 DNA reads TGTGCCAGTAAGCGTGCAGGGGGTGCGGGAGATACGCAGTATTTT.

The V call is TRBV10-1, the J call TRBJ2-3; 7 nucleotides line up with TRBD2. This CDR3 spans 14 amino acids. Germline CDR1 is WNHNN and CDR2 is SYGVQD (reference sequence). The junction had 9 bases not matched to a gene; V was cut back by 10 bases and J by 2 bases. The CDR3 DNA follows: TGCGCCACCGTCGGGGACTACCCCACAGATACGCAGTATTTT. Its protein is CATVGDYPTDTQYF.

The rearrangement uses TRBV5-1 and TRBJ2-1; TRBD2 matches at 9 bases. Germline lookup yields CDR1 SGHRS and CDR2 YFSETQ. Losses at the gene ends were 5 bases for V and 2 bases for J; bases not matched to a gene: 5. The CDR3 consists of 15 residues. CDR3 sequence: CASSTGTSPYNEQFF. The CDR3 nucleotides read TGCGCCAGCAGTACCGGGACTAGCCCCTACAATGAGCAGTTCTTC. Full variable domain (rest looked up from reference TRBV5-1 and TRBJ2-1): KAGVTQTPRYLIKTRGQQVTLSCSPISGHRSVSWYQQTPGQGLQFLFEYFSETQRNKGNFPGRFSGRQFSNSRSEMNVSTLELGDSALYLCASSTGTSPYNEQFFGPGTRLTVL.

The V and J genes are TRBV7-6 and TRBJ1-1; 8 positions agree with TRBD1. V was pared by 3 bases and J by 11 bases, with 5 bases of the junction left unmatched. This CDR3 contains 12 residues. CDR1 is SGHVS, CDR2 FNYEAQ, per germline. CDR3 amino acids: CASSFQGARAFF. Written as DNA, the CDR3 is TGTGCCAGCAGCTTCCAGGGGGCGCGGGCTTTCTTT.